The entry below gives a single TCR beta chain sequence along with its context. No antigen is known for it. The data were obtained in a study of long-term antiretroviral therapy in people with HIV. Across the whole study: The earliest samples predate the 2015 immediate-ART recommendation by about a decade. Study-wide results and limits: HIV repertoire CDR3 lengths ranged less widely than those of controls. Blood, drawn from about 2004 to 2018, may reflect older ART regimens.

Treatment for every participant with HIV took place in the United States. The libraries were made with immunoSEQ v3.0 at survey level. Repertoires were generated with immunoSEQ multiplex PCR, while TCRdb's copy carries only in-frame clones and drops some. Found here are 27,000 or so clones, 82% of them singletons; the top ten hold 14%. The CDR3 totals 13 residues. Deletions cut 2 bases from V and 4 bases from J, with 9 bases between. Germline V gives CDR1 MDHEN, CDR2 SYDVKM. The sequencing used unsorted PBMCs, collected 2.9 years after starting antiretroviral therapy. V and J are TRBV28 and TRBJ2-7; a weak D match, TRBD2 (6 bases). The clonotype originates from a man aged 50 to 60 with HIV. The CDR3 protein is CASSLGRGYEQYF. The DNA for the CDR3 is TGTGCCAGCAGTTTAGGACGGGGGTACGAGCAGTACTTC.